Listed below are T cell receptor beta chains from one sample, sequenced in a study of blood T cells in healthy people across ages. TCRdb re-derived calls from the 5' RACE reads in MiXCR, one entry per CDR3 protein. Of roughly 700,000 distinct CDR3 sequences in the sample, over 45% were seen once. The sequencing input was blood. These receptors all come from a woman aged 55 to 70 in good health. Each CDR3 is given with its conserved first and last residue. Fields, in order: CDR3 DNA, CDR3 protein, clone size, D gene, V gene, J gene. The D gene is left open where the match is weak. Clone size, where shown, is once, few, many, or a class for clones that have expanded.

DNA: TGTGCCAGCAGTTTCCATGGTAGCAATCAGCCCCAGCATTTT; CDR3: CASSFHGSNQPQHF; size: -; D: -; V: TRBV28; J: TRBJ1-5
DNA: TGTGCCAGCAGCCGCGGACGTCCCATGAACACTGAAGCTTTCTTT; CDR3: CASSRGRPMNTEAFF; size: -; D: -; V: TRBV7-2; J: TRBJ1-1
DNA: TGTGCCAGCAGTTCCGGGACCGCCGTGGGTAATGAGCAGTTCTTC; CDR3: CASSSGTAVGNEQFF; size: -; D: -; V: TRBV6-6; J: TRBJ2-1
DNA: TGTGCCAGCAGCTTGGGACAGGGGGACTACGAGCAGTACTTC; CDR3: CASSLGQGDYEQYF; size: many; D: TRBD1; V: TRBV5-1; J: TRBJ2-7
DNA: TGTGCCATTACTCGAGACCAGAACACTGAAGCTTTCTTT; CDR3: CAITRDQNTEAFF; size: -; D: -; V: TRBV10-3; J: TRBJ1-1
DNA: TGTGCCAGCAGCCCCCTTGGTGCGTGGGGCTACACCTTC; CDR3: CASSPLGAWGYTF; size: -; D: -; V: TRBV7-2; J: TRBJ1-2
DNA: TGCAGCGTTGAGGGGTATCTAGCGGGAGGTCGGGCCTACAATGAGCAGTTCTTC; CDR3: CSVEGYLAGGRAYNEQFF; size: -; D: TRBD2; V: TRBV29-1; J: TRBJ2-1
DNA: TGCAGTGCTAGAGATCGGCAGGGCCAGGCGAACACCGGGGAGCTGTTTTTT; CDR3: CSARDRQGQANTGELFF; size: -; D: -; V: TRBV20-1; J: TRBJ2-2
DNA: TGTGCCAGCAGTTACCCCAACAGGGTAGTACCCCTCCACTTT; CDR3: CASSYPNRVVPLHF; size: many; D: -; V: TRBV6-6; J: TRBJ1-6
DNA: TGCAGTGCGAGAGTAGGGGCCCTAGAGGGGCGAGCTTTCTTT; CDR3: CSARVGALEGRAFF; size: few; D: -; V: TRBV20-1; J: TRBJ1-1
DNA: TGTGCCGGCAGCCCTTCCCCTGCGAGCGGGAGTCGGTCCGAGCAGTACTTC; CDR3: CAGSPSPASGSRSEQYF; size: -; D: TRBD2; V: TRBV7-2; J: TRBJ2-7
DNA: TGCGCCAGCAGCCAAGGTCCGGTACCTAATGAAAAACTGTTTTTT; CDR3: CASSQGPVPNEKLFF; size: -; D: -; V: TRBV4-3; J: TRBJ1-4
DNA: TGTGCCAGCAGGTCACAGGTCTCTGAAGCTTTCTTT; CDR3: CASRSQVSEAFF; size: -; D: -; V: TRBV7-2; J: TRBJ1-1
DNA: TGCAGCGTTGGCTCCCTGGACAGGGACTATGGCTACACCTTC; CDR3: CSVGSLDRDYGYTF; size: -; D: TRBD1; V: TRBV29-1; J: TRBJ1-2
DNA: TGCAGTGCCCTCCCCCCGACTAGCGACACAGATACGCAGTATTTT; CDR3: CSALPPTSDTDTQYF; size: -; D: TRBD2; V: TRBV20-1; J: TRBJ2-3
DNA: TGTGCCAGCAGTTTAAGGGCGTACGAGCGGTACTTC; CDR3: CASSLRAYERYF; size: -; D: -; V: TRBV12-3/TRBV12-4; J: TRBJ2-7
DNA: TGTGCCAGCAGCCAAGGTATCGTGCAACGGTCGGCTTTCTTT; CDR3: CASSQGIVQRSAFF; size: -; D: -; V: TRBV3-1; J: TRBJ1-1
DNA: TGCAGTGCTAGAGATTCGAGGGGGAACCCCTACGAGCAGTACTTC; CDR3: CSARDSRGNPYEQYF; size: few; D: -; V: TRBV20-1; J: TRBJ2-7
DNA: TGCAGTGCGGCTACTAGCGGGAGGGTTTCTGAGCAGTTCTTC; CDR3: CSAATSGRVSEQFF; size: -; D: TRBD2; V: TRBV20-1; J: TRBJ2-1
DNA: TGCAGTGCTCCCGGACAGGCGCCAGACAATGAGCAGTTCTTC; CDR3: CSAPGQAPDNEQFF; size: -; D: TRBD1; V: TRBV20-1; J: TRBJ2-1
DNA: TGTGCCAGCAGCTTAGGCTACGACTCCGATGAGCAGTTCTTC; CDR3: CASSLGYDSDEQFF; size: -; D: -; V: TRBV7-9; J: TRBJ2-1
DNA: TGTGCCAGCAGCTTAGTAGCTAGCGGGAGTGCCGATACGCAGTATTTT; CDR3: CASSLVASGSADTQYF; size: few; D: TRBD2; V: TRBV7-9; J: TRBJ2-3
DNA: TGCAGTGCTAGAGAAAAGGAGACTAGCGGAGGTCGAAACTACAATGAGCAGTACTTC; CDR3: CSAREKETSGGRNYNEQYF; size: -; D: TRBD2; V: TRBV20-1; J: TRBJ2-5
DNA: TGCGCCAGCAGCTTGGCCAGCTACCCTAGGGATGAGCAGTTCTTC; CDR3: CASSLASYPRDEQFF; size: few; D: -; V: TRBV5-1; J: TRBJ2-1
DNA: TGCAGCGCCGCGGGCTCCTACAATGAGCAGTACTTC; CDR3: CSAAGSYNEQYF; size: -; D: -; V: TRBV29-1; J: TRBJ2-7
DNA: TGTGCCAGCAGTGGTCGTGGGGACGAGCAGTACTTC; CDR3: CASSGRGDEQYF; size: -; D: -; V: TRBV6-5; J: TRBJ2-7
DNA: TGTGCCAGCAGCTTTGCGGGGGGGGGTCCCACAGATACGCAGTATTTT; CDR3: CASSFAGGGPTDTQYF; size: -; D: TRBD2; V: TRBV5-6; J: TRBJ2-3
DNA: TGTGCCAGCAGCCCCAAGGCGACTAGCGGGCGAAAGACCCAGTACTTC; CDR3: CASSPKATSGRKTQYF; size: few; D: TRBD2; V: TRBV6-2/TRBV6-3; J: TRBJ2-5
DNA: TGCAGTGCCGCCTCTCCCACGGGGGGCGTTCTAGGGACCCAGTACTTC; CDR3: CSAASPTGGVLGTQYF; size: few; D: -; V: TRBV20-1; J: TRBJ2-5
DNA: TGCAGCGTTGAAGATGGGGATGGCGGATCATACAATGAGCAGTTCTTC; CDR3: CSVEDGDGGSYNEQFF; size: -; D: -; V: TRBV29-1; J: TRBJ2-1
DNA: TGTGCCAGCAGTCTGGGGGGTATCAACTATGGCTACACCTTC; CDR3: CASSLGGINYGYTF; size: -; D: -; V: TRBV28; J: TRBJ1-2
DNA: TGTGCCAGCAGTTTTACCGGGACATTTAATTCACCCCTCCACTTT; CDR3: CASSFTGTFNSPLHF; size: -; D: -; V: TRBV7-9; J: TRBJ1-6
DNA: TGCAGTGCTAGTGGGTGGGAAAGGAGGAATGAGCAGTTCTTC; CDR3: CSASGWERRNEQFF; size: -; D: -; V: TRBV20-1; J: TRBJ2-1
DNA: TGTGCCAGCTCACCACCAAGCGCCTACGAGCAGTACTTC; CDR3: CASSPPSAYEQYF; size: -; D: -; V: TRBV18; J: TRBJ2-7
DNA: TGTGCCAGCAGCTCGTTAACCACTAGTAAGGGTGAGACCCAGTACTTC; CDR3: CASSSLTTSKGETQYF; size: -; D: -; V: TRBV7-2; J: TRBJ2-5
DNA: TGTGCCAGCAGTCACCTTAGCGGGTTTAGCACAGATACGCAGTATTTT; CDR3: CASSHLSGFSTDTQYF; size: few; D: TRBD2; V: TRBV27; J: TRBJ2-3
DNA: TGTGCCCCCCGAAGGGTAGAGGAGACCCAGTACTTC; CDR3: CAPRRVEETQYF; size: few; D: -; V: TRBV10-3; J: TRBJ2-5
DNA: TGTGCCAGCAGCTTTAGCGGGAGGAACACCGGGGAGCTGTTTTTT; CDR3: CASSFSGRNTGELFF; size: many; D: TRBD2; V: TRBV7-2; J: TRBJ2-2
DNA: TGTGTCAGCAGCTTAGGGACTAGCGGGAGGATTTGGTCCTACGAGCAGTACTTC; CDR3: CVSSLGTSGRIWSYEQYF; size: -; D: TRBD2; V: TRBV7-6; J: TRBJ2-7
DNA: TGTGCCAGCAGCGGGGCCGGGACTAGCTCTCACAATGAGCAGTTCTTC; CDR3: CASSGAGTSSHNEQFF; size: -; D: TRBD2; V: TRBV9; J: TRBJ2-1
DNA: TGTGCCAGCAGCCAAGAAAGGGTTGTTCGAGAGACCCAGTACTTC; CDR3: CASSQERVVRETQYF; size: -; D: -; V: TRBV14; J: TRBJ2-5
DNA: TGCAGCGTTGAAGTGGTGGCAGGGGGATTCACAGATACGCAGTATTTT; CDR3: CSVEVVAGGFTDTQYF; size: -; D: TRBD1; V: TRBV29-1; J: TRBJ2-3
DNA: TGCGCCAGCAGCCAAGATAGCAGGTTCACGCAGTATTTT; CDR3: CASSQDSRFTQYF; size: -; D: -; V: TRBV4-3; J: TRBJ2-3
DNA: TGTGCCAGCTCAACTAGCAATCAGCCCCAGCATTTT; CDR3: CASSTSNQPQHF; size: -; D: -; V: TRBV6-5; J: TRBJ1-5
DNA: TGCGCCAGCAGCTTATTCAGGGCTGGGACCGATGAAAAACTGTTTTTT; CDR3: CASSLFRAGTDEKLFF; size: once; D: -; V: TRBV7-3; J: TRBJ1-4
DNA: TGCGCCAGCAGCCAAGCTACAGGATTCCAAGAGACCCAGTACTTC; CDR3: CASSQATGFQETQYF; size: many; D: -; V: TRBV4-3; J: TRBJ2-5
DNA: TGTGCCAGCAGTGCGGGAGCTGTCTACGAGCAGTACTTC; CDR3: CASSAGAVYEQYF; size: -; D: -; V: TRBV25-1; J: TRBJ2-7
DNA: TGTGCCAGCAGAAACCTCGGGGAGCTGTTTTTT; CDR3: CASRNLGELFF; size: -; D: -; V: TRBV6-5; J: TRBJ2-2
DNA: TGTGCCAGCAGCTTAGCCCCTAGCGAAAGCACAGATACGCAGTATTTT; CDR3: CASSLAPSESTDTQYF; size: -; D: -; V: TRBV7-9; J: TRBJ2-3
DNA: TGCAGTGGTGTTAGCGCCACAGATACGCAGTATTTT; CDR3: CSGVSATDTQYF; size: once; D: -; V: TRBV20-1; J: TRBJ2-3